The present T cell receptor beta chain was sequenced within a study of long-term antiretroviral therapy in people with HIV. Version v3.0 of the immunoSEQ assay was performed at survey level. Profiling relied on immunoSEQ multiplex PCR, and the TCRdb table lists in-frame clones only, not all of them. The top ten clones hold around 7% of a sample with tens of thousands of clones, over 90% of them seen once. Material: unsorted PBMCs, obtained 4.4 years after starting antiretroviral therapy. The receptor was isolated from a woman aged 45-60 years with HIV.

The CDR3 nucleotides read TGTGCCTGGACCGCCGTGGGACAGCCTGGAAACACCATATATTTT. This codes for CAWTAVGQPGNTIYF. This chain joins TRBV30 and TRBJ1-3; TRBD1 matches at 7 bases. CDR3 length: 15 amino acids. Germline V CDR1 and CDR2: GTSNPN, SVGIG (reference sequence). The trim removed 4 bases at V and 2 bases at J, leaving 8 bases unmatched. The full variable domain, its missing parts supplied by reference TRBV30 and TRBJ1-3, is SQTIHQWPATLVQPVGSPLSLECTVEGTSNPNLYWYRQAAGRGLQLLFYSVGIGQISSEVPQNLSASRPQDRQFILSSKKLLLSDSGFYLCAWTAVGQPGNTIYFGEGSWLTVV.